The rows below give T cell receptor beta chains drawn from one sample of a study of cytotoxic CD8 clonotypes in ibrutinib-treated CLL. The protocol was immunoSEQ multiplex PCR, while the TCRdb copy is restricted to in-frame clones and leaves out a portion. The data show around 300,000 clones, around four fifths seen once. The starting material was PBMCs, obtained before ibrutinib treatment. The receptors were sampled from a human donor with chronic lymphocytic leukemia. Each CDR3 is given with its conserved first and last residue. A D gene is named only where the DNA matches it firmly. Not all rows give a size; the values are once, few, many and, for expanded clones, a class.

length | D | J | V | size | DNA | CDR3
13 | - | TRBJ2-5 | TRBV7-9 | few | TGTGCCAGCAGCTTAGGGACTGTAGAGACCCAGTACTTC | CASSLGTVETQYF
14 | - | TRBJ2-2 | TRBV5-6 | - | TGTGCCAGCAGCTTAATCCCAATACAAGGGGAGCTGTTTTTT | CASSLIPIQGELFF
13 | - | TRBJ2-1 | TRBV12-5 | - | TGTGCTAGTGGTTTGTCTCGATCGGATGAGCAGTTCTTC | CASGLSRSDEQFF
13 | - | TRBJ2-1 | TRBV5-4 | - | TGTGCCAGCAGCTTGTTTAGTTCGAGTGAGCAGTTCTTC | CASSLFSSSEQFF
14 | - | TRBJ2-7 | TRBV4-1 | once | TGCGCCAGCAGCCTGCTTAGAGGGCCCTACGAGCAGTACTTC | CASSLLRGPYEQYF
12 | TRBD2 | TRBJ2-7 | TRBV10-3 | - | TGTGCTACCGGGACTAGCGGGAGAGAGCAGTACTTC | CATGTSGREQYF
13 | - | TRBJ2-5 | TRBV6-5 | - | TGTGCCAGCGCCAGGGGTCGCGGAGAGACCCAGTACTTC | CASARGRGETQYF
13 | TRBD1 | TRBJ2-1 | TRBV29-1 | - | TGCAGCGTCGACAGGGATCCCTACAATGAGCAGTTCTTC | CSVDRDPYNEQFF
15 | TRBD1 | TRBJ1-4 | TRBV7-6 | - | TGTGCCAGCAGCTCCCAGGGACAGGGCTATGAAAAACTGTTTTTT | CASSSQGQGYEKLFF
17 | - | TRBJ2-2 | TRBV7-2 | - | TGTGCCAGCAGCTTAGCCTATGACAGGACCACGACCGGGGAGCTGTTTTTT | CASSLAYDRTTTGELFF
14 | - | TRBJ2-7 | TRBV4-3 | - | TGCGCCAGCAGCCAGACGGGTGGGCCCTACGAGCAGTACTTC | CASSQTGGPYEQYF
13 | - | TRBJ2-7 | TRBV29-1 | - | TGCAGCGTTGAAGATCCAACCACCTACGAGCAGTACTTC | CSVEDPTTYEQYF
14 | - | TRBJ1-1 | TRBV2 | - | TGTGCCAGCAGTGAATACGGCATGAACACTGAAGCTTTCTTT | CASSEYGMNTEAFF
14 | TRBD2 | TRBJ2-7 | TRBV18 | - | TGTGCCAGCTCACCGATAGCGGGAAGGAACGAGCAGTACTTC | CASSPIAGRNEQYF
15 | - | TRBJ1-5 | TRBV10-3 | few | TGTGCCATCAGTGAGTCGACAGTTAGCAATCAGCCCCAGCATTTT | CAISESTVSNQPQHF
19 | TRBD2 | TRBJ2-7 | TRBV14 | - | TGTGCCAGCAGCCAAGATCCGGGTAGTTGGCTAGCGGAGACCTACGAGCAGTACTTC | CASSQDPGSWLAETYEQYF
14 | - | TRBJ1-2 | TRBV4-1 | - | TGCGCCAGCAGCCGACAGACAGAAAACTATGGCTACACCTTC | CASSRQTENYGYTF
17 | TRBD1 | TRBJ1-2 | TRBV4-2 | - | TGTGCCAGCAGCCAAACCCAGGGGAACAGGGGACAGTATGGCTACACCTTC | CASSQTQGNRGQYGYTF
14 | - | TRBJ2-7 | TRBV5-1 | - | TGCGCCAGCAGCTTGGAAGCGGTCTCCTACGAGCAGTACTTC | CASSLEAVSYEQYF
15 | - | TRBJ2-7 | TRBV15 | - | TGTGCCACCAGCAGAGATTTGGCGGGATCCTACGAGCAGTACTTC | CATSRDLAGSYEQYF
16 | TRBD2 | TRBJ2-7 | TRBV10-3 | - | TGTGCCATCCCCCTAGGGGATAGCGGGAGCTCCTACGAGCAGTACTTC | CAIPLGDSGSSYEQYF
16 | TRBD1 | TRBJ1-2 | TRBV19 | - | TGTGCCAGTAGCGACAGACTCACAGGGGGCTCGCCTGGCTACACCTTC | CASSDRLTGGSPGYTF
13 | - | TRBJ1-1 | TRBV30 | few | TGTGCCTGGAGTACGAACAGGGAAACTGAAGCTTTCTTT | CAWSTNRETEAFF
15 | TRBD2 | TRBJ2-5 | TRBV2 | few | TGTGCCAGCGTTGGGACTAGCGGGGGCGAGGGGACCCAGTACTTC | CASVGTSGGEGTQYF
13 | - | TRBJ2-7 | TRBV19 | - | TGTGCCAGTAGTATTAGCGCCGACTACGAGCAGTACTTC | CASSISADYEQYF
14 | TRBD1 | TRBJ2-7 | TRBV5-1 | - | TGCGCCAGCAGCCTACCGGGACAGACCGACGAGCAGTACTTC | CASSLPGQTDEQYF
15 | - | TRBJ2-7 | TRBV15 | - | TGTGCCACCAGCAGAGATGGGGCAGTTCCCTACGAGCAGTACTTC | CATSRDGAVPYEQYF
16 | TRBD2 | TRBJ2-7 | TRBV5-4 | - | TGTGCCAGCAGTTCGGGAGGGTCAAGGCACTCCTACGAGCAGTACTTC | CASSSGGSRHSYEQYF
16 | TRBD2 | TRBJ2-7 | TRBV29-1 | - | TGCAGCGTCCCCCGGGGGGTGGGTCAACAAGGGAGCGAGCAGTACTTC | CSVPRGVGQQGSEQYF
14 | - | TRBJ2-3 | TRBV7-2 | - | TGTGCCAGCAGCCAATCCAGGGAAACAGATACGCAGTATTTT | CASSQSRETDTQYF
16 | TRBD1 | TRBJ1-2 | TRBV28 | - | TGTGCCAGCAGTTCCACCGGGACAGTCCCGGTTTATGGCTACACCTTC | CASSSTGTVPVYGYTF
16 | - | TRBJ2-5 | TRBV11-2 | - | TGTGCCAGCAGCTTAGGTCTTCTAGCCTCAGAGGAGACCCAGTACTTC | CASSLGLLASEETQYF
16 | TRBD1 | TRBJ1-1 | TRBV6-6 | - | TGTGCCAGCAGCACTGGACAGGGGGCTTTGAACACTGAAGCTTTCTTT | CASSTGQGALNTEAFF
14 | - | TRBJ2-3 | TRBV4-2 | - | TGTGCCAGCAGCAAGAAGTTGGAGGGCGGTACGCAGTATTTT | CASSKKLEGGTQYF
11 | - | TRBJ2-3 | TRBV5-6 | - | TGTGCCAGCACAAGCACAGATACGCAGTATTTT | CASTSTDTQYF
16 | TRBD2 | TRBJ2-7 | TRBV6-6 | - | TGTGCCAGCAGTCCTGGACTAGCGGGAGGCTCCTACGAGCAGTACTTC | CASSPGLAGGSYEQYF
14 | - | TRBJ2-1 | TRBV6-6 | - | TGTGCCAGCAGTTACTCGGAGTCGGCGAATGAGCAGTTCTTC | CASSYSESANEQFF
15 | - | TRBJ2-2 | TRBV6-5 | - | TGTGCCAGCAGTTACTCGGGTCTAATCCGCGGGGAGCTGTTTTTT | CASSYSGLIRGELFF
13 | - | TRBJ1-2 | TRBV2 | few | TGTGCCAGCAGTGAAACGGCAGCCTATGGCTACACCTTC | CASSETAAYGYTF
12 | TRBD2 | TRBJ2-5 | TRBV28 | - | TGTGCCAGCAGTCGGGGGGTGGAGACCCAGTACTTC | CASSRGVETQYF
15 | TRBD1 | TRBJ2-6 | TRBV9 | - | TGTGCCAGCAGGACAGGGGGCTCTGGGGCCAACGTCCTGACTTTC | CASRTGGSGANVLTF
13 | - | TRBJ1-4 | TRBV27 | - | TGTGCCAGCAGCCGCAACTCGCGGGGAAAACTGTTTTTT | CASSRNSRGKLFF
15 | - | TRBJ2-7 | TRBV11-2 | - | TGTGCCAGCAGCAATGCCTGGGGGCTCACTTACGAGCAGTACTTC | CASSNAWGLTYEQYF
16 | - | TRBJ1-1 | TRBV5-5 | - | TGTGCCAGCAGGTCGGTGGGGAAGGCCGTGAACACTGAAGCTTTCTTT | CASRSVGKAVNTEAFF
19 | TRBD2 | TRBJ2-1 | TRBV27 | - | TGTGCCAGCAGTAAACAGGGGTGGCTAGCGGGAGAAAGGTACAATGAGCAGTTCTTC | CASSKQGWLAGERYNEQFF
16 | TRBD2 | TRBJ2-1 | TRBV7-6 | - | TGTGCCAGCAGCGCGGGACTAGCGGGATTCTACAATGAGCAGTTCTTC | CASSAGLAGFYNEQFF
13 | - | TRBJ2-3 | TRBV9 | few | TGTGCCAGCAGCGTTGGAATGGCAGATACGCAGTATTTT | CASSVGMADTQYF
13 | - | TRBJ2-5 | TRBV27 | - | TGTGCCAGCGGGTTAAGCAGGCAAGAGACCCAGTACTTC | CASGLSRQETQYF
15 | TRBD1 | TRBJ1-1 | TRBV5-1 | - | TGCGCCAGCAGCTTGGAGGACAGGGGGGACACTGAAGCTTTCTTT | CASSLEDRGDTEAFF
13 | - | TRBJ2-6 | TRBV5-1 | - | TGCGCCAGCAGCTTGGAGGGGGCCAACGTCCTGACTTTC | CASSLEGANVLTF
14 | - | TRBJ1-4 | TRBV5-5 | - | TGTGCCAGCAGCTACAGGGCAACTAATGAAAAACTGTTTTTT | CASSYRATNEKLFF
15 | TRBD2 | TRBJ2-5 | TRBV4-2 | - | TGTGCCAGCAGCCGGTCGCGGGAGACCCAAGAGACCCAGTACTTC | CASSRSRETQETQYF
16 | - | TRBJ1-1 | TRBV5-1 | few | TGCGCCAGCAGCTTAGCGACAGGAGTTATGAACACTGAAGCTTTCTTT | CASSLATGVMNTEAFF
14 | - | TRBJ1-3 | TRBV4-3 | - | TGCGCCAGCAGCCAGGGCAGCTCTGGAAACACCATATATTTT | CASSQGSSGNTIYF
13 | TRBD1 | TRBJ2-7 | TRBV4-2 | - | TGTGCCAGCAGCCTTGACAGGGCCTACGAGCAGTACTTC | CASSLDRAYEQYF
14 | - | TRBJ2-5 | TRBV4-1 | - | TGCGCCAGCAGCCATCCGTTGCGAGAAGAGACCCAGTACTTC | CASSHPLREETQYF